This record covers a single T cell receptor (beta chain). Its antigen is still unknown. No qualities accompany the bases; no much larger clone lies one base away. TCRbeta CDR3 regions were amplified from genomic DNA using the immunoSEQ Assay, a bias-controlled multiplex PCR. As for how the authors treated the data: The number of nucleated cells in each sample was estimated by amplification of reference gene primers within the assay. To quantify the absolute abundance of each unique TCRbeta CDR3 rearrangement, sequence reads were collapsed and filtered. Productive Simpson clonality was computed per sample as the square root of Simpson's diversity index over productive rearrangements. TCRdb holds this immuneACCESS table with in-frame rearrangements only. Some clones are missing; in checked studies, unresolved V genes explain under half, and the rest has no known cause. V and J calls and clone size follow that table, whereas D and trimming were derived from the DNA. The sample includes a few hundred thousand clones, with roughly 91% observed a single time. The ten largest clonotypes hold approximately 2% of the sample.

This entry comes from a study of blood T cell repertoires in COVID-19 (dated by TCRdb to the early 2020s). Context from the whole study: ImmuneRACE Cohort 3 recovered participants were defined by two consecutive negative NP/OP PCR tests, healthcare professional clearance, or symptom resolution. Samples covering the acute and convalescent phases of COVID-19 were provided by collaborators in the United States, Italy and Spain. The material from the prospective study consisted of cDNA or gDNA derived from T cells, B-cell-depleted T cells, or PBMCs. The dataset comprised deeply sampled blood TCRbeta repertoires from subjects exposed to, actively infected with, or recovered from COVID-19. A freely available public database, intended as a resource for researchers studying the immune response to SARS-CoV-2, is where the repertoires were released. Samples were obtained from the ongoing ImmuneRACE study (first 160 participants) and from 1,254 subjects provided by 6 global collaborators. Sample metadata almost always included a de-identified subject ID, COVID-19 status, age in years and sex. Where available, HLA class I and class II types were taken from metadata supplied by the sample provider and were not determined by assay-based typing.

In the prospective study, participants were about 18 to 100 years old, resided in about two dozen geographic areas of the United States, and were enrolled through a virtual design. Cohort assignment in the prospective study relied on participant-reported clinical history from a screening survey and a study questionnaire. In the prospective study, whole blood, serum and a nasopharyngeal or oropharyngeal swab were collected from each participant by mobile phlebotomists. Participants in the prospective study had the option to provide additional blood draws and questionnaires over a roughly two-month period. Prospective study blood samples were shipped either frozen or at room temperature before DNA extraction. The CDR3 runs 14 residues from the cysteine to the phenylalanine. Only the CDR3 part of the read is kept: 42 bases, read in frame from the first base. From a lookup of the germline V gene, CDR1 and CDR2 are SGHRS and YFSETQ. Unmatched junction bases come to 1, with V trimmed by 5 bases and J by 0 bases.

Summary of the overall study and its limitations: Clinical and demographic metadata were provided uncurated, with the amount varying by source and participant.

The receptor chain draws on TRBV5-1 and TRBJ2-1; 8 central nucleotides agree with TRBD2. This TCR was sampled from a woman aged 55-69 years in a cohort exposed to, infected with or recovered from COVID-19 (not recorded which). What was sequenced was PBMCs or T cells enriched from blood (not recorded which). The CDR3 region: CASRGTSSYNEQFF. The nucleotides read TGCGCCAGCAGAGGGACTAGCTCCTACAATGAGCAGTTCTTC. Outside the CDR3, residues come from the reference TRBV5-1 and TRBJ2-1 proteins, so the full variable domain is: KAGVTQTPRYLIKTRGQQVTLSCSPISGHRSVSWYQQTPGQGLQFLFEYFSETQRNKGNFPGRFSGRQFSNSRSEMNVSTLELGDSALYLCASRGTSSYNEQFFGPGTRLTVL.